The 11 T cell receptor beta chains reported below all come from one sample, sequenced in a study of blood T cell repertoires in COVID-19. Repertoires were generated with immunoSEQ multiplex PCR, while TCRdb's copy carries only in-frame clones and drops some. The data contain roughly 360,000 clones, about four fifths of them seen just once; the ten biggest clones take up more than 0.95%. What was sequenced was peripheral blood. Receptors were obtained from a human donor with acute or convalescent COVID-19. The donor label of this sample is uncertain.

V usage is TRBV4-2 and J usage is TRBJ2-5; 9 positions agree with TRBD2. CDR1 and CDR2 (germline): LGHNA, YNFKEQ. This CDR3 is built from 17 residues. Trimming cost V 1 base and J 5 bases; bases outside gene matches: 11. CDR3 nucleotide sequence: TGTGCCAGCAGCCAAGGCATCAGCGGGAGGTCACGGGAGACCCAGTACTTC. Translating gives CASSQGISGRSRETQYF.

J is TRBJ1-2 and V is TRBV19, with 10 positions matching TRBD1. The germline V gene has CDR1 LNHDA and CDR2 SQIVND (reference sequence). This CDR3 is built from 14 residues. V lost 9 bases to trimming and J lost 6 bases; unmatched junction nucleotides: 10. DNA of the CDR3: TGTGCCAGCCGGGACAGGGGTAAGCGGCATGGCTACACCTTC. It translates to CASRDRGKRHGYTF.

The V and J genes are TRBV29-1 and TRBJ1-5, with 8 bases lining up with TRBD1. Looked up from germline, CDR1 is SQVTM and CDR2 is ANQGSEA. Trimming took 4 bases from V and 4 from J; bases not matched to a gene: 3. The CDR3 spans 13 residues. This CDR3 reads CSVGQGANQPQHF. DNA for the CDR3: TGCAGCGTTGGGCAGGGGGCGAATCAGCCCCAGCATTTT.

This rearrangement joins TRBV28 to TRBJ1-1; the match to TRBD1 covers 7 bases. V was clipped by 4 bases and J by 6 bases; unmatched bases: 8. This CDR3 is 14 amino acids long. Germline V CDR1 and CDR2: MDHEN, SYDVKM. CDR3 coding DNA: TGTGCCAGCAGTTCCATTACAGGGGTTTCTGAAGCTTTCTTT. Its protein is CASSSITGVSEAFF.

This rearrangement joins TRBV6-5 to TRBJ1-1; possible D gene TRBD1, 5 bases. CDR3 length equals 13 residues. Germline loops: CDR1 MNHEY, CDR2 SVGAGI. V was clipped by 5 bases and J by 4 bases, with 11 bases between them. This CDR3 reads CASSPTGGTEAFF. The CDR3 DNA reads as TGTGCCAGCAGTCCCACCGGGGGCACTGAAGCTTTCTTT.

The rearrangement uses TRBV27 and TRBJ2-5; no definite D call. CDR1 is MNHEY, CDR2 SMNVEV, per germline (reference sequence). Trimming removed 2 bases from V and 2 bases from J, with 3 bases in between. The CDR3 sequence is 12 residues long. CDR3 protein: CASSLPQETQYF. The CDR3 DNA reads as TGTGCCAGCAGTTTACCACAAGAGACCCAGTACTTC.

The rearrangement links TRBV2 to TRBJ2-2; 7 bases match TRBD1. Germline V gives CDR1 SNHLY, CDR2 FYNNEI. V shed 3 bases and J 3 bases; nucleotides not matched to a gene: 4. The CDR3 spans 15 residues. The CDR3 nucleotides read TGTGCCAGCAGTGAGGAAGGGGGCTACACCGGGGAGCTGTTTTTT. Encoded protein: CASSEEGGYTGELFF.

The V and J genes are TRBV30 and TRBJ2-3, with 7 bases that match TRBD2. The V gene's germline CDR1 is GTSNPN and CDR2 SVGIG (reference sequence). V gave up 5 bases and J gave up 1 base; unmatched junction bases: 9. CDR3 length equals 15 residues. The DNA for the CDR3 is TGTGCCTGGGGCCGAGGGAGCGGGGGCACAGATACGCAGTATTTT. Translation: CAWGRGSGGTDTQYF.

The genes are TRBV24-1 and TRBJ2-1; no definite D call. Deletions cut 2 bases from V and 7 bases from J, with 11 bases between. The germline gives CDR1 KGHDR, CDR2 SFDVKD. This CDR3 is built from 14 residues. Written as DNA, the CDR3 is TGTGCCACCAGTGATTCCGCCCTAGTAAATGAGCAGTTCTTC. It encodes CATSDSALVNEQFF.

This clone was found a few times. This chain uses TRBV15 with TRBJ2-7; D might be TRBD1 (6 bases). V gave up 2 bases and J gave up 3 bases, with 23 bases separating them. The germline CDR1 and CDR2 sequences are LNHNV and YYDKDF (reference sequence). The CDR3 has 18 amino acids. Here the CDR3 DNA reads TGTGCCACCAGCAGACGCTTTCCCGGGACATCGTATGTCTACGAGCAGTACTTC. Encoded protein: CATSRRFPGTSYVYEQYF.

The J gene is TRBJ2-4, the V gene TRBV5-5; 11 bases align to TRBD2. The germline CDR1 and CDR2 sequences are SGHKS and YYEKEE (reference sequence). The CDR3 length is 18 residues. The V segment lost 0 bases and the J segment 7 bases; nucleotides outside the gene matches: 12. CDR3 sequence (DNA): TGTGCCAGCAGCTTGGTCCCCCGGGCTAGCGGGGGGTCTAACATTCAGTACTTC. Translation: CASSLVPRASGGSNIQYF.